This T cell receptor beta chain was recorded in a study of post-analysis software for immune sequencing data. Study-wide findings and caveats: Comparison of patients with controls showed 4 to 6 TRBV segments more frequent in patients, TRBV5-6, TRBV5-1 and TRBV20-1 among them.

Germline V gives CDR1 MNHNY, CDR2 SVGAGI (reference sequence). The CDR3 contains 15 residues. Trimming at V came to 6 bases and at J to 1 base, leaving 3 bases not matched to a gene. Tagging with unique molecular identifiers was a feature of the TCR beta cDNA libraries. MiXCR, applied by TCRdb to the PCR reads, yields one record per CDR3 protein. Counted here are about 810,000 distinct CDR3 sequences, about 57% occurring once; the ten biggest clones make up approximately 4.4%. In this sample, this clonotype turned up many times. What it binds is not known. Sequencing was done on a sample of blood. The sequence came from a girl aged 10 to 17 with multiple sclerosis. The V gene is TRBV6-6, the J gene TRBJ2-6, with 7 bases lining up with TRBD1. The CDR3 here is CASSQTGSGANVLTF. The CDR3 region has the DNA TGTGCCAGCAGCCAGACAGGGTCTGGGGCCAACGTCCTGACTTTC.